The next 14 T cell receptor beta chains were all read from a single sample in a study of cytomegalovirus exposure and HLA in healthy donors. Vbeta (60) and Jbeta (13) primers were used in the PCR. TCRdb's copy holds only in-frame clones and misses some; the assay was immunoSEQ multiplex PCR. The profile covers about 180,000 clones, with 70% to 85% appearing a single time and approximately 1.2% taken by the ten largest. The sequenced sample was PBMCs. The receptor source for this set is a girl aged 2-10 years in good health and CMV-seropositive.

The chain uses TRBV5-6 and TRBJ1-2; 7 bases line up with TRBD1. The CDR3 loop spans 16 amino acids. Trimming cost V 3 bases and J 6 bases; bases outside gene matches: 14. CDR1 SGHDT and CDR2 YYEEEE come from the germline V gene. The CDR3 spells CASSSRMGQNIDGYTF. DNA of the CDR3: TGTGCCAGCAGCTCGAGAATGGGACAGAATATTGATGGCTACACCTTC.

The genes are TRBV29-1 and TRBJ2-5, with no clear D. V was trimmed by 3 bases and J by 5 bases, leaving 16 bases between them. CDR1 is SQVTM and CDR2 is ANQGSEA in the germline V gene. This CDR3 has 14 residues. The chain's CDR3 is CSVDETSSEETQYF. In DNA form, the CDR3 reads TGCAGCGTTGATGAAACTTCCTCTGAGGAGACCCAGTACTTC.

This clone was detected only once. The chain is built from TRBV9 and TRBJ2-1; a weak D match, TRBD1 (6 bases). CDR1 and CDR2 (germline): SGDLS, YYNGEE. CDR3 length equals 13 residues. The V end was cut by 5 bases, the J end by 9 bases, with 15 bases between. CDR3 bases: TGTGCCAGCAGTTCGCAGGGGAACGGTGAGCAGTTCTTC. This translates into CASSSQGNGEQFF.

The chain combines TRBV5-5 with TRBJ2-7; 7 bases are shared with TRBD1. CDR3 length equals 17 residues. The junction had 12 bases not matched to a gene; V was cut back by 0 bases and J by 3 bases. Germline CDR1 is SGHKS and CDR2 is YYEKEE (reference sequence). The CDR3 sequence: CASSLVNRDRAYYEQYF. The CDR3 DNA reads as TGTGCCAGCAGCTTGGTCAACCGGGACAGAGCCTACTACGAGCAGTACTTC. Variable domain in full (rest from reference TRBV5-5 and TRBJ2-7): DAGVTQSPTHLIKTRGQQVTLRCSPISGHKSVSWYQQVLGQGPQFIFQYYEKEERGRGNFPDRFSARQFPNYSSELNVNALLLGDSALYLCASSLVNRDRAYYEQYFGPGTRLTVT.

The chain joins TRBV2 to TRBJ1-2; D remains ambiguous. The CDR3 totals 13 residues. Trimming removed 6 bases at V and 8 bases at J, with 16 bases between. The germline V gene has CDR1 SNHLY and CDR2 FYNNEI. CDR3 sequence reads: CASSGGIEGGYTF. CDR3 nucleotide sequence: TGTGCCAGCAGCGGAGGTATTGAAGGCGGCTACACCTTC.

This CDR3 is CASSPTLAAHEQFF. The CDR3, as DNA: TGTGCCAGCAGCCCAACACTAGCCGCCCATGAGCAGTTCTTC. The V call is TRBV7-2, the J call TRBJ2-1, with D perhaps TRBD2 (6 bases). The ends were cut back, 5 bases at V and 8 bases at J, with 16 bases in the middle. CDR1 is SGHTA and CDR2 is FQGNSA in the germline V gene. CDR3 length: 14 amino acids.

The rearrangement uses TRBV5-4 and TRBJ1-2; 7 nucleotides align to TRBD1. Germline V gene data show CDR1 as SGHNT and CDR2 as YYREEE (reference sequence). There are 13 residues in the CDR3. V was clipped by 0 bases and J by 12 bases; unmatched bases: 8. CDR3 bases: TGTGCCAGCAGCTTGGAGCTCCGACAGGGCGACACCTTC. Translating it yields CASSLELRQGDTF.

This chain connects TRBV9 to TRBJ2-1; D not resolved. CDR3 length: 20 amino acids. Per the germline V gene, CDR1 is SGDLS and CDR2 is YYNGEE. Between the trimmed V and J ends, which lost 1 base and 2 bases, there was a span of 25 bases. CDR3 sequence reads: CASSVISAPILETPYNEQFF. The CDR3 DNA reads TGTGCCAGCAGCGTAATTTCGGCCCCCATTCTCGAGACACCCTACAATGAGCAGTTCTTC.

The V and J genes are TRBV2 and TRBJ2-3, with 7 positions matching TRBD1. Germline V gives CDR1 SNHLY, CDR2 FYNNEI. This CDR3 comprises 14 residues. V shed 10 bases and J 2 bases; nucleotides not matched to a gene: 9. This chain's CDR3 is CAIEDRKLTDTQYF. The CDR3 DNA follows: TGTGCCATCGAGGACAGGAAGCTCACAGATACGCAGTATTTT.

This clone was detected a few times. The V call is TRBV5-1, the J call TRBJ2-2, with D possibly being TRBD2 (5 bases). Per the germline V gene, CDR1 is SGHRS and CDR2 is YFSETQ. The CDR3 extends over 16 amino acids. V was shortened by 2 bases and J by 1 base, with 12 bases between the two germline ends. The CDR3 loop is CASSFPGSGNTGELFF. The CDR3 DNA sequence: TGCGCCAGCAGCTTCCCGGGGAGCGGGAACACCGGGGAGCTGTTTTTT. The full variable domain, its missing parts supplied by reference TRBV5-1 and TRBJ2-2, is KAGVTQTPRYLIKTRGQQVTLSCSPISGHRSVSWYQQTPGQGLQFLFEYFSETQRNKGNFPGRFSGRQFSNSRSEMNVSTLELGDSALYLCASSFPGSGNTGELFFGEGSRLTVL.

This clone was recorded once. The chain recombines TRBV5-4 with TRBJ1-4, with TRBD1 matching 8 bases. With 5 bases clipped from V and 6 bases from J, the junction kept 6 bases outside the gene matches. The CDR3 is 14 residues long. Germline V gives CDR1 SGHNT, CDR2 YYREEE (reference sequence). CDR3 nucleotides: TGTGCCAGCAGTTCACAGGGGGGGGATGAAAAACTGTTTTTT. Encoded protein: CASSSQGGDEKLFF.

This clone occurred once. The rearrangement uses TRBV5-6 and TRBJ1-2, with D perhaps matching TRBD1 (5 bases). Germline CDR1 SGHDT, CDR2 YYEEEE. The CDR3 is 15 residues long. The V gene lost 4 bases and the J gene lost 3 bases, with 16 bases spanning the gap. CDR3 loop: CASSLASGRDYGYTF. The CDR3 DNA reads TGTGCCAGCAGCCTGGCCTCTGGCAGGGACTATGGCTACACCTTC. The full variable domain, in which reference TRBV5-6 and TRBJ1-2 provide the parts outside the CDR3, is DAGVTQSPTHLIKTRGQQVTLRCSPKSGHDTVSWYQQALGQGPQFIFQYYEEEERQRGNFPDRFSGHQFPNYSSELNVNALLLGDSALYLCASSLASGRDYGYTFGSGTRLTVV.

The sample holds one count of this clone. The chain combines TRBV30 with TRBJ2-5, with D maybe TRBD1 (5 bases). Germline loops: CDR1 GTSNPN, CDR2 SVGIG (reference sequence). The CDR3 extends over 15 amino acids. V was shortened by 3 bases and J by 0 bases, with 14 bases between the two germline ends. CDR3 amino acids: CAWRPRQSYQETQYF. DNA of the CDR3: TGTGCCTGGAGACCTAGACAGTCGTACCAAGAGACCCAGTACTTC.

The chain is built from TRBV7-3 and TRBJ2-3, with unresolved D. V was shortened by 1 base and J by 1 base, with 3 bases between the two germline ends. Germline assignment: CDR1 SGHTA and CDR2 FQGTGA. This CDR3 is built from 13 residues. CDR3 coding DNA: TGTGCCAGCAGCTTAAGGCGCACAGATACGCAGTATTTT. Translation: CASSLRRTDTQYF.